The source of this T cell receptor (beta chain) is a study of cytomegalovirus exposure and HLA in healthy donors. On this clone itself: What it binds is unknown.

The study's findings and limits: An assumption of roughly uniform sequencing depth across donors underlay the presence/absence analyses. Immune exposure was documented only through CMV serostatus. Earlier results showed most TCR beta V segments being productive about 87% or about 30% of the time.

The CDR3 consists of 16 residues. CDR1 and CDR2 from the germline V gene are SGHRS and YFSETQ. V lost 4 bases and J 2 bases, leaving 15 bases between the germline ends. Primers for the PCR totalled 60 Vbeta and 13 Jbeta. Method: immunoSEQ multiplex PCR; TCRdb's copy keeps in-frame clones and lacks some. The sample has around 210,000 clones, roughly 78% seen once. The material sequenced was PBMCs. The source is a boy younger than 18 in good health and CMV-seronegative. The chain couples TRBV5-1 to TRBJ2-2, with a tentative D call TRBD1 (6 bases). The DNA for the CDR3 is TGCGCCAGCAGCAGGACAGCAGGATCCAACACCGGGGAGCTGTTTTTT. It translates to CASSRTAGSNTGELFF. Full variable domain (missing parts from reference TRBV5-1 and TRBJ2-2): KAGVTQTPRYLIKTRGQQVTLSCSPISGHRSVSWYQQTPGQGLQFLFEYFSETQRNKGNFPGRFSGRQFSNSRSEMNVSTLELGDSALYLCASSRTAGSNTGELFFGEGSRLTVL.